This is a list of T cell receptor beta chains from one sample in a study of CD8+ T cells in alopecia areata. Sequenced by immunoSEQ multiplex PCR; TCRdb stores in-frame clones only, minus some. The sample has approximately 210,000 clones, 60% to 70% seen once; the top ten hold about 3.5%. This specimen was CD4+ T cells sorted from blood, taken at week 4, from a patient treated with tofacitinib. The receptors come from a human donor with alopecia areata. CDR3s include the opening cysteine and the closing phenylalanine or tryptophan. The order of the fields is V gene, D gene, clone size, J gene, CDR3 protein, CDR3 DNA. D genes are given only for firm matches. Clone sizes are given selectively: once, few, many, or a class where the clone is expanded.

v_call: TRBV5-6; d_call: NA; clone_size: few; j_call: TRBJ2-4; cdr3_aa: CASSFAGRRDIQYF; cdr3_nt: TGTGCCAGCAGCTTTGCGGGGCGCAGGGACATTCAGTACTTC
v_call: TRBV6-1; d_call: TRBD1; clone_size: NA; j_call: TRBJ2-7; cdr3_aa: CASSLGGQGLVEQYF; cdr3_nt: TGTGCCAGCAGTTTAGGGGGACAGGGCCTGGTCGAGCAGTACTTC
v_call: TRBV7-2; d_call: NA; clone_size: NA; j_call: TRBJ2-3; cdr3_aa: CATGRYTDTQYF; cdr3_nt: TGTGCCACGGGCCGATACACAGATACGCAGTATTTT
v_call: TRBV10-3; d_call: NA; clone_size: few; j_call: TRBJ1-1; cdr3_aa: CAIRRTGSPSANTEAFF; cdr3_nt: TGTGCCATCAGAAGGACGGGCAGTCCCTCGGCGAACACTGAAGCTTTCTTT
v_call: TRBV30; d_call: TRBD2; clone_size: few; j_call: TRBJ2-3; cdr3_aa: CAWSRGLAGTTDTQYF; cdr3_nt: TGTGCCTGGAGCCGCGGACTAGCGGGGACCACAGATACGCAGTATTTT
v_call: TRBV2; d_call: TRBD2; clone_size: NA; j_call: TRBJ2-5; cdr3_aa: CASTGTSYSGETQYF; cdr3_nt: TGTGCCAGCACCGGGACTAGCTACAGTGGAGAGACCCAGTACTTC
v_call: TRBV30; d_call: NA; clone_size: few; j_call: TRBJ1-4; cdr3_aa: CAWTGGTGSEKLFF; cdr3_nt: TGTGCCTGGACCGGCGGCACAGGGAGCGAAAAACTGTTTTTT
v_call: TRBV5-6; d_call: NA; clone_size: NA; j_call: TRBJ2-1; cdr3_aa: CASSFGPESYNEQFF; cdr3_nt: TGTGCCAGCAGCTTTGGTCCGGAGTCCTACAATGAGCAGTTCTTC
v_call: TRBV29-1; d_call: NA; clone_size: NA; j_call: TRBJ1-2; cdr3_aa: CSVDQGMALLYGYTF; cdr3_nt: TGCAGCGTTGATCAGGGGATGGCTCTACTGTATGGCTACACCTTC
v_call: TRBV5-4; d_call: NA; clone_size: NA; j_call: TRBJ1-1; cdr3_aa: CASSAGTSRTEAFF; cdr3_nt: TGTGCCAGCAGCGCAGGGACATCCAGGACTGAAGCTTTCTTT
v_call: TRBV5-4; d_call: NA; clone_size: NA; j_call: TRBJ1-1; cdr3_aa: CASSSGGSNMAEAFF; cdr3_nt: TGTGCCAGCAGCTCCGGGGGCAGTAATATGGCTGAAGCTTTCTTT
v_call: TRBV5-1; d_call: TRBD1; clone_size: NA; j_call: TRBJ1-2; cdr3_aa: CASSLEGTGDYGYTF; cdr3_nt: TGCGCCAGCAGCTTGGAAGGGACAGGTGACTATGGCTACACCTTC
v_call: TRBV30; d_call: NA; clone_size: NA; j_call: TRBJ2-3; cdr3_aa: CAWSKGVYDTQYF; cdr3_nt: TGTGCCTGGAGTAAAGGGGTATACGATACGCAGTATTTT
v_call: TRBV27; d_call: NA; clone_size: once; j_call: TRBJ2-7; cdr3_aa: CASSSTVDQSYEQYF; cdr3_nt: TGTGCCAGCAGTTCAACTGTTGACCAAAGCTACGAGCAGTACTTC
v_call: TRBV5-6; d_call: NA; clone_size: NA; j_call: TRBJ1-2; cdr3_aa: CASSFSAGTLYGYTF; cdr3_nt: TGTGCCAGCAGCTTCTCGGCAGGGACACTATATGGCTACACCTTC